The 30 T cell receptor beta chains below come from one sample, sequenced in a study of cytomegalovirus exposure and HLA in healthy donors. The method was immunoSEQ multiplex PCR; TCRdb's version includes in-frame clones alone and lacks a portion of them. The repertoire consists of 110,000 or so clones, with about 88% occurring once and the leading ten covering 4.4%. Sequenced input: PBMCs. The source of these receptors is a man aged 18-30 years in good health and CMV-seropositive.

V is TRBV11-2 and J is TRBJ2-7, with a tentative D call TRBD2 (7 bases). Germline V gene lookup returns CDR1 SGHAT and CDR2 FQNNGV. The CDR3 length is 16 residues. V dropped 1 base and J dropped 7 bases, with 20 bases sitting between them. The CDR3 sequence: CASSLGRRGLSGEQYF. DNA for the CDR3: TGTGCCAGCAGCTTAGGTCGGCGGGGGCTTTCGGGGGAGCAGTACTTC.

Concerning this clone itself: The junction departs from the called germline gene at one end, perhaps through a read error. The J gene is TRBJ1-6, the V gene TRBV6-5; the match to TRBD1 covers 10 bases. Germline V CDR1 and CDR2: MNHEY, SVGAGI. This CDR3 is built from 15 residues. CDR3 protein: CAGSYGDRGNSPLHF. As DNA, the CDR3 is TGTGCCGGCAGTTATGGGGACAGGGGCAATTCACCCCTCCACTTT.

CDR3 nucleotides: TGTGCCAGTAGTGGACAGAGGAACACCGGGGAGCTGTTTTTT. Protein: CASSGQRNTGELFF. The gene calls are TRBV19 and TRBJ2-2; D may be TRBD1 (6 bases). CDR1 LNHDA and CDR2 SQIVND come from the germline V gene (reference sequence). The CDR3 consists of 14 residues. V lost 5 bases and J lost 1, with 8 bases in between.

The rearrangement links TRBV28 to TRBJ2-7, with TRBD1 matching 7 bases. Trimming at V came to 4 bases and at J to 2 bases, leaving 11 bases not matched to a gene. CDR1 and CDR2 from the germline V gene are MDHEN and SYDVKM. The CDR3 covers 16 residues. CDR3 coding DNA: TGTGCCAGCAGTTATGGGGCAGGGGGAATACCCTACGAGCAGTACTTC. This codes for CASSYGAGGIPYEQYF.

The rearrangement uses TRBV6-1 and TRBJ2-7, with 11 bases that match TRBD1. In germline, CDR1 is MNHNS, CDR2 SASEGT. CDR3 size: 15 residues. J lost 6 bases, V lost 5 bases, and 9 bases had no gene match. The CDR3 protein is CASSPRTGGVGEQYF. The DNA for the CDR3 is TGTGCCAGCAGTCCAAGGACAGGGGGCGTTGGCGAGCAGTACTTC.

A few counts support this clone. The chain's CDR3 is CASRRTGNSYEQYF. The CDR3 bases are TGTGCCAGCAGGAGGACAGGGAATTCCTACGAGCAGTACTTC. The chain recombines TRBV2 with TRBJ2-7; 8 bases map to TRBD1. This CDR3 comprises 14 residues. J was trimmed by 1 base and V by 6 bases; bases with no gene match: 5. Germline values: CDR1 SNHLY, CDR2 FYNNEI.

About this clone itself: Other DNA sequences in the same sample also yield this CDR3. This chain connects TRBV4-1 to TRBJ1-2; 8 bases line up with TRBD1. Germline lookup yields CDR1 MGHRA and CDR2 YSYEKL. Trimming removed 0 bases from V and 2 bases from J; junction bases left unmatched: 2. CDR3 length: 15 amino acids. CDR3: CASSQDRTGNYGYTF. The CDR3 DNA reads as TGCGCCAGCAGCCAAGATCGGACAGGGAACTATGGCTACACCTTC.

The rearrangement links TRBV9 to TRBJ2-3, with 10 bases aligning to TRBD2. CDR3 size: 20 residues. From germline, CDR1 is SGDLS and CDR2 YYNGEE. Trimming cost V 0 bases and J 0 bases; bases outside gene matches: 13. Here the CDR3 reads CASSVDPSGGKRGSTDTQYF. CDR3 sequence (DNA): TGTGCCAGCAGCGTAGATCCTAGCGGGGGTAAACGGGGGAGCACAGATACGCAGTATTTT.

The gene calls are TRBV28 and TRBJ2-2; 8 nucleotides match TRBD1. This CDR3 has 15 residues. The J segment lost 5 bases and the V segment lost 5 bases, leaving 7 bases of the junction unmatched. From germline, CDR1 is MDHEN and CDR2 SYDVKM. The CDR3 here is CASSVGQGGTGELFF. The CDR3, as DNA: TGTGCCAGCAGTGTCGGACAGGGCGGAACCGGGGAGCTGTTTTTT.

The chain couples TRBV6-5 to TRBJ1-2; D is perhaps TRBD1 (5 bases). There are 14 residues in the CDR3. V was shortened by 6 bases and J by 5 bases, with 16 bases between the two germline ends. CDR1 MNHEY and CDR2 SVGAGI come from the germline V gene. CDR3 in amino acids: CASSLGRGGYGYTF. In DNA form, the CDR3 reads TGTGCCAGCAGCCTCGGGAGGGGCGGATATGGCTACACCTTC.

This chain joins TRBV6-1 and TRBJ1-2; 8 bases align to TRBD1. The germline CDR1 and CDR2 sequences are MNHNS and SASEGT. V lost 4 bases, J lost 2 bases, and 12 bases stayed unmatched. The CDR3 has 17 amino acids. The CDR3 spells CASSAGTGVPANYGYTF. CDR3 DNA: TGTGCCAGCAGTGCCGGGACAGGTGTTCCCGCAAACTATGGCTACACCTTC.

The chain is built from TRBV4-3 and TRBJ2-1; 7 bases are a match to TRBD2. The junction had 8 bases not matched to a gene; V was cut back by 0 bases and J by 9 bases. The germline V gene encodes CDR1 LGHNA and CDR2 YSLEER. The CDR3 spans 15 residues. This chain's CDR3 is CASSQESSTSREQFF. As DNA, the CDR3 is TGCGCCAGCAGCCAAGAGAGTTCGACTAGCCGTGAGCAGTTCTTC.

This chain uses TRBV14 with TRBJ2-1, with 9 nucleotides matching TRBD2. The CDR3 is 16 amino acids. Germline loops: CDR1 SGHDN, CDR2 FVKESK. The trim removed 2 bases at V and 3 bases at J, leaving 5 bases unmatched. This CDR3 is CASSQPLRGGYNEQFF. The CDR3 region has the DNA TGTGCCAGCAGCCAACCTCTGCGGGGGGGCTACAATGAGCAGTTCTTC.

The chain couples TRBV7-8 to TRBJ1-1; D is undetermined. This CDR3 contains 15 residues. The germline gives CDR1 SGHVS, CDR2 FQNEAQ. V was pared by 5 bases and J by 0 bases, with 13 bases between. CDR3 DNA sequence: TGTGCCAGCAGCAAAGCCGGACTGCTGAACACTGAAGCTTTCTTT. Translating it yields CASSKAGLLNTEAFF.

This sequence joins TRBV5-1 and TRBJ2-3, with 9 bases that match TRBD2. The germline CDR1 and CDR2 sequences are SGHRS and YFSETQ. This CDR3 has 15 residues. The V and J ends lost 4 bases and 1 base, in that order; junction bases with no gene match: 4. The CDR3 loop is CASSPERGGTDTQYF. DNA of the CDR3: TGCGCCAGCAGCCCAGAGCGGGGGGGCACAGATACGCAGTATTTT.

This sequence joins TRBV5-1 and TRBJ1-5; TRBD1 aligns across 12 bases. Germline CDR1 reads SGHRS; CDR2 reads YFSETQ. The CDR3 has 15 amino acids. V lost 5 bases, J lost 5 bases, and 5 bases stayed unmatched. CDR3 sequence (DNA): TGCGCCAGCAGACGGGGGACAGGGGGCGATCAGCCCCAGCATTTT. Protein product: CASRRGTGGDQPQHF.

The gene calls are TRBV19 and TRBJ1-5; 7 nucleotides line up with TRBD1. This CDR3 is 16 amino acids long. Per germline, CDR1 LNHDA and CDR2 SQIVND (reference sequence). Trimming cost V 5 bases and J 0 bases; bases outside gene matches: 7. CDR3 amino acids: CASSHRGVYSNQPQHF. CDR3 nucleotide sequence: TGTGCCAGTAGTCACAGGGGCGTTTATAGCAATCAGCCCCAGCATTTT. The entire variable domain, with the rest obtained from reference TRBV19 and TRBJ1-5, is as follows: DGGITQSPKYLFRKEGQNVTLSCEQNLNHDAMYWYRQDPGQGLRLIYYSQIVNDFQKGDIAEGYSVSREKKESFPLTVTSAQKNPTAFYLCASSHRGVYSNQPQHFGDGTRLSIL.

The chain has TRBV2 and TRBJ2-7, with D tentatively TRBD1 (6 bases). The V end was cut by 4 bases, the J end by 3 bases, with 10 bases between. Germline loops: CDR1 SNHLY, CDR2 FYNNEI. The CDR3 totals 13 residues. This CDR3 reads CASSGTASYEQYF. Here the CDR3 DNA reads TGTGCCAGCAGTGGGACAGCGAGCTACGAGCAGTACTTC.

The rearrangement links TRBV5-8 to TRBJ2-7; 7 bases are a match to TRBD1. The germline gives CDR1 SGHTS, CDR2 YDEGEE. The CDR3 extends over 13 amino acids. V dropped 4 bases and J dropped 0; count of bases not matched to a gene: 1. CDR3 sequence (DNA): TGTGCCAGCAGCACAGGGGTCTCCTACGAGCAGTACTTC. Residues: CASSTGVSYEQYF.

The chain couples TRBV2 to TRBJ2-2; possible D gene TRBD1, 6 bases. V was pared by 11 bases and J by 0 bases, with 13 bases between. The CDR3 loop spans 14 amino acids. The V gene's germline CDR1 is SNHLY and CDR2 FYNNEI. This CDR3 reads CAVPGQTNTGELFF. CDR3 DNA: TGTGCCGTCCCGGGACAAACGAACACCGGGGAGCTGTTTTTT.

The chain combines TRBV5-4 with TRBJ1-6; 8 nucleotides align to TRBD1. Germline CDR1 reads SGHNT; CDR2 reads YYREEE (reference sequence). CDR3 size: 16 residues. Trimming removed 2 bases from V and 5 bases from J; junction bases left unmatched: 6. For the CDR3, the DNA is TGTGCCAGCAGCTTTCCAGGGGGCGCGGATAATTCACCCCTCCACTTT. Its translation is CASSFPGGADNSPLHF. Complete variable domain (other parts from reference TRBV5-4 and TRBJ1-6): ETGVTQSPTHLIKTRGQQVTLRCSSQSGHNTVSWYQQALGQGPQFIFQYYREEENGRGNFPPRFSGLQFPNYSSELNVNALELDDSALYLCASSFPGGADNSPLHFGNGTRLTVT.

This clone was counted a few times. This chain connects TRBV13 to TRBJ1-2; D uncertain. This CDR3 has 15 residues. The V end lost 2 bases, the J end lost 6 bases, and 16 bases lay between the germline ends. Germline CDR1 reads PRHDT; CDR2 reads FYEKMQ (reference sequence). DNA for the CDR3: TGTGCCAGCAGCTTATATAGAGGATTGATGGATGGCTACACCTTC. Its translation: CASSLYRGLMDGYTF.

The chain employs TRBV13 and TRBJ2-2; 7 bases map to TRBD1. Germline V gives CDR1 PRHDT, CDR2 FYEKMQ (reference sequence). The V and J ends lost 5 bases and 5 bases, in that order; junction bases with no gene match: 8. There are 15 residues in the CDR3. The CDR3 DNA sequence: TGTGCCAGCAGCCTAACAGGGGACAAGACCGGGGAGCTGTTTTTT. It yields the protein CASSLTGDKTGELFF.

This chain links TRBV28 with TRBJ2-7, with D perhaps matching TRBD2 (5 bases). This CDR3 region has 16 residues. Trimming shortened V by 11 bases and J by 2 bases, and 25 bases separated the two germline ends. Germline values: CDR1 MDHEN, CDR2 SYDVKM. For the CDR3, the DNA is TGTGCCGCCAGCAGTGTTCGGGGTGAACCTACCTACGAGCAGTACTTC. Protein sequence: CAASSVRGEPTYEQYF.

In its sample, this clone was seen a few times. The chain is built from TRBV19 and TRBJ1-2; D remains unclear. The CDR3 consists of 13 residues. The V gene lost 3 bases and the J gene lost 8 bases, with 13 bases spanning the gap. Germline V lookup: CDR1 LNHDA, CDR2 SQIVND (reference sequence). The CDR3, as DNA: TGTGCCAGTAGTATTACGCCAACGGAGGGCTACACCTTC. Protein: CASSITPTEGYTF. The full variable domain, with the rest looked up from reference TRBV19 and TRBJ1-2, is DGGITQSPKYLFRKEGQNVTLSCEQNLNHDAMYWYRQDPGQGLRLIYYSQIVNDFQKGDIAEGYSVSREKKESFPLTVTSAQKNPTAFYLCASSITPTEGYTFGSGTRLTVV.

The V and J genes are TRBV28 and TRBJ1-5; TRBD1 aligns across 8 bases. Unmatched junction bases numbered 4, after V lost 5 bases and J lost 4 bases. Looked up from germline, CDR1 is MDHEN and CDR2 is SYDVKM. This CDR3 has 14 amino acids. The CDR3 sequence: CASSPTGENQPQHF. In DNA form, the CDR3 reads TGTGCCAGCAGTCCGACAGGGGAGAATCAGCCCCAGCATTTT.

The CDR3 sequence: CASSLVGRGKVNSPLHF. Here the CDR3 DNA reads TGTGCCAGCAGCTTAGTTGGCAGGGGAAAGGTTAATTCACCCCTCCACTTT. The chain couples TRBV11-2 to TRBJ1-6; D possibly corresponds to TRBD1 (6 bases). CDR1 SGHAT and CDR2 FQNNGV come from the germline V gene. V lost 1 base and J lost 6, with 16 bases in between. The CDR3 has 17 amino acids.

V and J are TRBV7-9 and TRBJ1-1; possibly TRBD1 for D (5 bases). The length of the CDR3 is 13 residues. V dropped 5 bases and J dropped 3 bases, with 10 bases sitting between them. Germline V gene sequence: CDR1 SEHNR, CDR2 FQNEAQ (reference sequence). The CDR3 sequence is CASSRGTDTEAFF. The CDR3, as DNA: TGTGCCAGCAGCCGCGGGACTGACACTGAAGCTTTCTTT.

DNA of the CDR3: TGTGCCAGCTCACCCGTACGGGGGGCGGTAAACACCGGGGAGCTGTTTTTT. It yields the protein CASSPVRGAVNTGELFF. This sequence joins TRBV18 and TRBJ2-2, with D possibly matching TRBD2 (7 bases). Germline-derived CDR1 and CDR2 are KGHSH and LQKENI. The ends were cut back, 3 bases at V and 2 bases at J, with 16 bases in the middle. This CDR3 has 17 amino acids.

The chain uses TRBV7-9 and TRBJ1-2, with TRBD1 identical over 8 bases. The CDR3 spans 16 residues. CDR1 is SEHNR, CDR2 FQNEAQ, per germline (reference sequence). Trimming took 3 bases from V and 4 from J; bases not matched to a gene: 10. CDR3 DNA sequence: TGTGCCAGCAGCTTTCCAGGGGGCACCCCCTCCTATGGCTACACCTTC. This encodes CASSFPGGTPSYGYTF.